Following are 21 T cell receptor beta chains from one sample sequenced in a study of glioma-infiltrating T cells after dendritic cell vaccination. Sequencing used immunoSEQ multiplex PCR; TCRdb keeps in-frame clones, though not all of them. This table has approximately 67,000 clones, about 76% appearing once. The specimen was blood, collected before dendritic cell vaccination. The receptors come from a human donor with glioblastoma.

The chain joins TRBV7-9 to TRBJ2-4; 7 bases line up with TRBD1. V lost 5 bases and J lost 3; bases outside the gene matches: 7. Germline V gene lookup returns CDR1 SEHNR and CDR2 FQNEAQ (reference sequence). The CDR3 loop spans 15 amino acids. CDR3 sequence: CASSITDRVKNIQYF. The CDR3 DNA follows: TGTGCCAGCAGCATAACCGACAGGGTCAAAAACATTCAGTACTTC.

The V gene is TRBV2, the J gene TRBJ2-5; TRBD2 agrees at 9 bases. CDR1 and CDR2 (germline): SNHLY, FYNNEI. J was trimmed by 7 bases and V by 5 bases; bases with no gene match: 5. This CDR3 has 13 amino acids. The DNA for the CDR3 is TGTGCCAGCAGTCCTAGCGGGGCAGGGACCCAGTACTTC. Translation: CASSPSGAGTQYF.

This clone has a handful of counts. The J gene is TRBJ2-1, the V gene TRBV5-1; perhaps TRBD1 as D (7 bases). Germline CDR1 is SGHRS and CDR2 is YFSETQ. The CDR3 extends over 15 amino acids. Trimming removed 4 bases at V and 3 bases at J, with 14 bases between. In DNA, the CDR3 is TGCGCCAGCAGCGCCGCGGGACAGAGCTACAATGAGCAGTTCTTC. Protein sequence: CASSAAGQSYNEQFF.

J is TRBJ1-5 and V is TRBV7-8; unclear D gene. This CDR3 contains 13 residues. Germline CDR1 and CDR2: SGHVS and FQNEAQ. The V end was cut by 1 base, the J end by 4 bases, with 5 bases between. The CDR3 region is CASSLDRNQPQHF. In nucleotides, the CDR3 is TGTGCCAGCAGCTTAGACAGAAATCAGCCCCAGCATTTT. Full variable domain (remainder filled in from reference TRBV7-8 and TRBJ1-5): GAGVSQSPRYKVAKRGQDVALRCDPISGHVSLFWYQQALGQGPEFLTYFQNEAQLDKSGLPSDRFFAERPEGSVSTLKIQRTQQEDSAVYLCASSLDRNQPQHFGDGTRLSIL.

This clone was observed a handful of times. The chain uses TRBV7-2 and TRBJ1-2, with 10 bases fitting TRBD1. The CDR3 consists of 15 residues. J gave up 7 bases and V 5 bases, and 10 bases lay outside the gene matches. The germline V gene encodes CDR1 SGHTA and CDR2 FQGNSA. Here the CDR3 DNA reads TGTGCCAGCAGCCTAACGTTGACAGGGGGCCTTGGCTACACCTTC. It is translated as CASSLTLTGGLGYTF.

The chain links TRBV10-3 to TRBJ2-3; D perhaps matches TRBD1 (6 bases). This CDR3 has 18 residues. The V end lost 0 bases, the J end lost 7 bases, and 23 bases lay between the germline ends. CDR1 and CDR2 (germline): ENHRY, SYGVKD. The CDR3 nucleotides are TGTGCCATCAGTGAGTCAGGGCGAGTCGGGACACCCGAGTATACGCAGTATTTT. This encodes CAISESGRVGTPEYTQYF.

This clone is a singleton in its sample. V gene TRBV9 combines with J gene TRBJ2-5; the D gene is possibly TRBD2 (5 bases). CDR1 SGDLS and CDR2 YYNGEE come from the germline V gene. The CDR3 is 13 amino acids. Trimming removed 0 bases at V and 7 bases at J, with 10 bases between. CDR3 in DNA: TGTGCCAGCAGCGTAGGTAGCGTGGGGACCCAGTACTTC. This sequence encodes CASSVGSVGTQYF.

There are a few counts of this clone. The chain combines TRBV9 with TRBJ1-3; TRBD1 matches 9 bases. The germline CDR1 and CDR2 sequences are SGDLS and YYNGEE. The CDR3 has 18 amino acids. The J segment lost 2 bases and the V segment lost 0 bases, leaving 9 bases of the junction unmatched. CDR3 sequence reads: CASSVDLGTGFTGNTIYF. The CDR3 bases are TGTGCCAGCAGCGTAGACCTCGGGACAGGGTTTACTGGAAACACCATATATTTT.

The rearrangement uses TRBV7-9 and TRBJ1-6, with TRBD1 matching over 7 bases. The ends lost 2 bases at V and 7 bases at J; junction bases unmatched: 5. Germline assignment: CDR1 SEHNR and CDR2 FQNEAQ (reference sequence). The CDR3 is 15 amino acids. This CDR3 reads CASSLRQGENSPLHF. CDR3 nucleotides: TGTGCCAGCAGCTTACGGCAGGGGGAGAATTCACCCCTCCACTTT. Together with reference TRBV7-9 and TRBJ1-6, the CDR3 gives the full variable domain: DTGVSQNPRHKITKRGQNVTFRCDPISEHNRLYWYRQTLGQGPEFLTYFQNEAQLEKSRLLSDRFSAERPKGSFSTLEIQRTEQGDSAMYLCASSLRQGENSPLHFGNGTRLTVT.

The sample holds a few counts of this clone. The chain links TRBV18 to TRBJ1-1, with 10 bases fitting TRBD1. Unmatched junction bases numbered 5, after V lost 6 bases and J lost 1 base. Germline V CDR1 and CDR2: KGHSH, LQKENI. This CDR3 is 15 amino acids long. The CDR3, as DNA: TGTGCCAGCTCTCATGACAGGGGGCAGAACACTGAAGCTTTCTTT. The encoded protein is CASSHDRGQNTEAFF.

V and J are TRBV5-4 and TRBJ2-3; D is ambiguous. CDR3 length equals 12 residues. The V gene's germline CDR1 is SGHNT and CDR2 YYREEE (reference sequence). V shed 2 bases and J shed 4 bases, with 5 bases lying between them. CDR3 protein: CASSFRADTQYF. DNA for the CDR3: TGTGCCAGCAGCTTCCGGGCAGATACGCAGTATTTT.

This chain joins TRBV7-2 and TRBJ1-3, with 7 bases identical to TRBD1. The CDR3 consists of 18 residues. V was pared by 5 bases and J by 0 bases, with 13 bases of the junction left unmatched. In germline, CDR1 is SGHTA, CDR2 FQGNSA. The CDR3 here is CASSRSPGQMSSGNTIYF. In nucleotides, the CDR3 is TGTGCCAGCAGCCGCAGCCCGGGACAGATGAGCTCTGGAAACACCATATATTTT.

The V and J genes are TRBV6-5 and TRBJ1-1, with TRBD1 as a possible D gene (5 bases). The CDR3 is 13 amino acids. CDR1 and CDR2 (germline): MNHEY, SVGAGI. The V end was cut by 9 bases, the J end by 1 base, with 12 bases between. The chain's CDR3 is CASSGLQNTEAFF. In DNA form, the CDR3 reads TGTGCCAGTTCGGGACTCCAGAACACTGAAGCTTTCTTT.

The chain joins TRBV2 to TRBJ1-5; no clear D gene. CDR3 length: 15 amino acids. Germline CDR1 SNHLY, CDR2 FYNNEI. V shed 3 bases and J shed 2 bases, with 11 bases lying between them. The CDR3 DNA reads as TGTGCCAGCAGTGATGAGGGCGATGGCAATCAGCCCCAGCATTTT. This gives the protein CASSDEGDGNQPQHF.

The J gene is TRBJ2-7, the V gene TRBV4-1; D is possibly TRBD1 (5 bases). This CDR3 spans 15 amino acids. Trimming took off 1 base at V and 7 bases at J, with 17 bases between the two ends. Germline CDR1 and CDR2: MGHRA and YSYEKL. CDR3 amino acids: CASSQGLKGLSEQYF. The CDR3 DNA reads TGCGCCAGCAGCCAAGGTTTGAAGGGGCTGAGTGAGCAGTACTTC.

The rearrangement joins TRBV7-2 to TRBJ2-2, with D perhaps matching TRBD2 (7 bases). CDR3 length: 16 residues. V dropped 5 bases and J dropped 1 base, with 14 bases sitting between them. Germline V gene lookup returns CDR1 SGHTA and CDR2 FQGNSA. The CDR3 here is CASSLRGGRNTGELFF. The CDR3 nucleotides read TGTGCCAGCAGCCTTAGGGGGGGGAGGAACACCGGGGAGCTGTTTTTT.

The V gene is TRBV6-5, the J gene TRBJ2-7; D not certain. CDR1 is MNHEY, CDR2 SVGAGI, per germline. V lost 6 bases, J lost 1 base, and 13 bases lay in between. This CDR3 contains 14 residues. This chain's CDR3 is CASRTLQNSYEQYF. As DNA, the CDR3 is TGTGCCAGCAGGACCCTACAGAATTCCTACGAGCAGTACTTC.

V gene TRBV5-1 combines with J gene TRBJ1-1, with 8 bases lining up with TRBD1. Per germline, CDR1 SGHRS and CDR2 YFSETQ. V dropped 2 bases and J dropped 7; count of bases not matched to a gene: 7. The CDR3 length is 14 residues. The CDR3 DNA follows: TGCGCCAGCAGCTTCACAGGGGGTATCTTTGAAGCTTTCTTT. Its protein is CASSFTGGIFEAFF.

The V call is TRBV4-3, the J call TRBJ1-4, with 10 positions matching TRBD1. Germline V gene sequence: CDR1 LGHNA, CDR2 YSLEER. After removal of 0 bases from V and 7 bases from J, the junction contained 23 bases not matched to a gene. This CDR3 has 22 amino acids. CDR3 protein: CASSQEAGQGPGLAVVGEKLFF. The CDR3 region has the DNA TGCGCCAGCAGCCAAGAGGCGGGACAGGGGCCTGGTTTAGCCGTTGTCGGTGAAAAACTGTTTTTT.

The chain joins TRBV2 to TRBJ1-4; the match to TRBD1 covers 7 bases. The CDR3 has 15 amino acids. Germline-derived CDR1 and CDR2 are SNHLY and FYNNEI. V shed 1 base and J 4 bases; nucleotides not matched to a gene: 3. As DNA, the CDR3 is TGTGCCAGCAGTGAAGTGGGACAGAATAATGAAAAACTGTTTTTT. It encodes CASSEVGQNNEKLFF.

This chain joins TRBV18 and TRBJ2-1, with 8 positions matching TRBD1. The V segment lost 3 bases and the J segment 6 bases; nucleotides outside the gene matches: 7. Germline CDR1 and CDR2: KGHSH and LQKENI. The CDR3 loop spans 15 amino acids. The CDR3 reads CASSPDREKANEQFF. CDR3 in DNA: TGTGCCAGCTCACCGGACAGGGAAAAGGCCAATGAGCAGTTCTTC.